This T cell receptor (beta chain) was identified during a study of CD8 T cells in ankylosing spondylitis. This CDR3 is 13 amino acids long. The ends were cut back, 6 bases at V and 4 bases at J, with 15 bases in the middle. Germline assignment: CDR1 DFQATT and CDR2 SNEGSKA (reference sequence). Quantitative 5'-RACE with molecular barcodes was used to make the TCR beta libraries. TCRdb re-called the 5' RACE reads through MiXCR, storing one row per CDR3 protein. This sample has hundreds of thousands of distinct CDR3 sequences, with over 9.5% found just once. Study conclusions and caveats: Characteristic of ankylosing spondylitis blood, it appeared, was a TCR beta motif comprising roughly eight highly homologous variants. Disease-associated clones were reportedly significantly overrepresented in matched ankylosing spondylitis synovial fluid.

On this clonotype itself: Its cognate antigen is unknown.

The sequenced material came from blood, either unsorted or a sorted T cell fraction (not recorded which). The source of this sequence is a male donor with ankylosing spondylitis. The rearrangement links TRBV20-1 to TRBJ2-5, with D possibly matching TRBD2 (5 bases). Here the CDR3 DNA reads TGCAGTGCCAAGACGGACTCGCCAGAGACCCAGTACTTC. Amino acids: CSAKTDSPETQYF.